A single sample is the source of the 10 T cell receptor beta chains below, sequenced in a study of identical twins (dated by TCRdb to 2015 to 2016). The library was prepared using 5' RACE. These reads were obtained on an Illumina HiSeq 2000. The public reads were reanalyzed by TCRdb: fastp trimming at Q25, MiXCR alignment, in-frame beta chains only. Under each unique CDR3 protein, matching rows form one entry showing the most common genes and DNA. The sample table lists 430,000 or so distinct CDR3 sequences, less than 25% of them with a count of one. The leading ten clones occupy 2.9% of the sample. These data also formed part of another study, on T cells expressing NK-cell markers.

Sequenced sample: CD4+ T cells sorted from blood. These TCRs come from a young woman in good health.

At least ten counts were recorded for this clonotype. The genes are TRBV6-5 and TRBJ1-1; D is unclear. Trimming removed 2 bases at V and 1 base at J, with 8 bases between. The CDR3 length is 14 residues. Germline V gene data show CDR1 as MNHEY and CDR2 as SVGAGI. CDR3 bases: TGTGCCAGCAGTTACCAAAACACGAACACTGAAGCTTTCTTT. This sequence encodes CASSYQNTNTEAFF.

V gene TRBV7-2 combines with J gene TRBJ2-7; D is perhaps TRBD2 (6 bases). Germline CDR1 reads SGHTA; CDR2 reads FQGNSA. V lost 6 bases and J 2 bases, leaving 14 bases between the germline ends. The CDR3 is made up of 14 amino acids. The CDR3 nucleotides are TGTGCCAGCAGACCCAGCGGAGGGCCCTACGAGCAGTACTTC. Its protein is CASRPSGGPYEQYF.

This clonotype was recorded a few times. J is TRBJ1-1 and V is TRBV10-3, with a possible D match to TRBD1 (6 bases). Looked up from germline, CDR1 is ENHRY and CDR2 is SYGVKD. V was shortened by 6 bases and J by 2 bases, with 10 bases between the two germline ends. The CDR3 totals 13 residues. CDR3: CAISRTANTEAFF. CDR3 nucleotide sequence: TGTGCCATCAGCAGGACAGCCAACACTGAAGCTTTCTTT.

The chain uses TRBV7-9 and TRBJ2-1; 8 bases fit TRBD2. This CDR3 spans 16 amino acids. Germline V CDR1 and CDR2: SEHNR, FQNEAQ (reference sequence). J was trimmed by 3 bases and V by 5 bases; bases with no gene match: 9. The CDR3 DNA reads TGTGCCAGCAGCCAACCGCTAGCGGGCCGCTACAATGAGCAGTTCTTC. Translating it yields CASSQPLAGRYNEQFF.

V usage is TRBV29-1 and J usage is TRBJ2-3; no reliable D call. Germline V gene data show CDR1 as SQVTM and CDR2 as ANQGSEA. V shed 2 bases and J shed 1 base, with 13 bases lying between them. The CDR3 runs 15 residues. This CDR3 reads CSVEQDFLRTDTQYF. In DNA, the CDR3 is TGCAGCGTTGAACAGGATTTCCTTCGCACAGATACGCAGTATTTT.

This clonotype was detected only once. The chain is built from TRBV3-1 and TRBJ2-5; D is undetermined. V was pared by 2 bases and J by 4 bases, with 8 bases between. From germline, CDR1 is LGHDT and CDR2 YNNKEL (reference sequence). The CDR3 loop spans 13 amino acids. The CDR3 protein is CASSQMDGETQYF. The CDR3 DNA reads TGTGCCAGCAGCCAAATGGACGGAGAGACCCAGTACTTC.

This clonotype was detected many times. The chain is built from TRBV2 and TRBJ2-3, with a tentative D call TRBD2 (6 bases). Germline lookup yields CDR1 SNHLY and CDR2 FYNNEI. This CDR3 region has 15 residues. Trimming took off 7 bases at V and 3 bases at J, with 17 bases between the two ends. This chain's CDR3 is CASMRGRAGTDTQYF. Written as DNA, the CDR3 is TGTGCCAGCATGAGGGGACGGGCGGGGACAGATACGCAGTATTTT.

The chain carries TRBV20-1 and TRBJ2-5; 8 bases align to TRBD2. Germline trimming cut 3 bases from V and 3 bases from J; bases unmatched to any gene: 12. The CDR3 length is 16 residues. Germline V gene sequence: CDR1 DFQATT, CDR2 SNEGSKA (reference sequence). As DNA, the CDR3 is TGCAGTGCTAGTAGGGGAGCGGGGGCTAGAAAAGAGACCCAGTACTTC. Its translation: CSASRGAGARKETQYF.

V is TRBV29-1 and J is TRBJ2-7, with TRBD1 matching 8 bases. The CDR3 length is 13 residues. Germline values: CDR1 SQVTM, CDR2 ANQGSEA. The CDR3: CRELRGRSYEQYF. For the CDR3, the DNA is TGCAGAGAGCTCAGGGGGCGATCCTACGAGCAGTACTTC.

This clonotype was picked up a small number of times. This sequence joins TRBV15 and TRBJ1-5; perhaps TRBD1 as D (5 bases). The CDR3 is 14 amino acids. Germline V CDR1 and CDR2: LNHNV, YYDKDF (reference sequence). V lost 8 bases and J 4 bases, leaving 15 bases between the germline ends. The CDR3 here is CATRAGFHNQPQHF. In nucleotides, the CDR3 is TGTGCCACCCGAGCAGGGTTTCATAATCAGCCCCAGCATTTT.